A single sample is the source of the 9 T cell receptor beta chains below, sequenced in a study of cytomegalovirus exposure and HLA in healthy donors (dated by TCRdb to 2017 to 2019). The library was built by means of the immunoSEQ multiplex PCR assay. For the multiplex PCR, a mixture combining 60 forward primers for TCR Vbeta segments and 13 reverse primers for TCR Jbeta segments was used. TCRdb carries this immuneACCESS record with in-frame sequences only. Its versions omit some clonotypes, under half of them owing to an unresolved V gene in the studies checked, with the rest unexplained. Recorded for this sample are some 150,000 clones; 70% to 85% of them occurred a single time. The ten biggest clones cover about 4.4% of the sample. The sequencing sample was made of PBMCs. These TCRs come from a man in his forties or fifties in good health and CMV-seronegative.

This clone was picked up one time. The V call is TRBV29-1, the J call TRBJ1-2; D gene ambiguous. Germline CDR1 is SQVTM and CDR2 is ANQGSEA. The CDR3 runs 15 residues. The V gene lost 0 bases and the J gene lost 4 bases, with 15 bases spanning the gap. DNA of the CDR3: TGCAGCGTTGAAGATCAGGTGGAGGGAGGCTATGGCTACACCTTC. Encoded protein: CSVEDQVEGGYGYTF.

This clone was counted only a few times. The rearrangement joins TRBV2 to TRBJ2-3; 8 bases map to TRBD1. CDR1 SNHLY and CDR2 FYNNEI come from the germline V gene. Trimming took 11 bases from V and 3 from J; bases not matched to a gene: 10. The CDR3 contains 14 residues. The chain's CDR3 is CARTGSLGTDTQYF. CDR3 sequence (DNA): TGTGCCCGGACAGGGTCCCTAGGAACAGATACGCAGTATTTT.

V usage is TRBV4-3 and J usage is TRBJ2-4; 8 bases are a match to TRBD2. Germline V gene data show CDR1 as LGHNA and CDR2 as YSLEER. The CDR3 runs 13 residues. The V gene end was trimmed by 0 bases and the J gene end by 11 bases; junction bases not matched to a gene: 3. The chain's CDR3 is CASSQDREGVQYF. The CDR3 DNA follows: TGCGCCAGCAGCCAAGATCGGGAGGGCGTTCAGTACTTC.

The chain joins TRBV7-2 to TRBJ2-3, with unresolved D. The CDR3 loop spans 13 amino acids. Germline V gives CDR1 SGHTA, CDR2 FQGNSA. The germline V and J ends were trimmed by 1 base and 6 bases, with 8 bases remaining between them. CDR3 protein: CASSLGATDTQYF. The CDR3, as DNA: TGTGCCAGCAGCTTAGGGGCCACTGATACGCAGTATTTT.

This clone was seen just once. The V call is TRBV7-9, the J call TRBJ2-2; D is undetermined. CDR1 SEHNR and CDR2 FQNEAQ come from the germline V gene (reference sequence). The ends were cut back, 1 base at V and 5 bases at J, with 5 bases in the middle. The CDR3 totals 13 residues. In DNA form, the CDR3 reads TGTGCCAGCAGCTTAGTTTCGACCGGGGAGCTGTTTTTT. Translated, it gives CASSLVSTGELFF.

The CDR3 DNA is TGTGCCAGCAGTAGCGGGGGCCACAATGAGCAGTTCTTC. It translates to CASSSGGHNEQFF. V gene TRBV6-4 combines with J gene TRBJ2-1; 8 nucleotides line up with TRBD2. After removal of 5 bases from V and 5 bases from J, the junction contained 2 bases not matched to a gene. The CDR3 contains 13 residues. Germline V gene lookup returns CDR1 MRHNA and CDR2 SNTAGT.

The chain uses TRBV2 and TRBJ2-7; the D is unclear. This CDR3 has 13 residues. The ends were cut back, 5 bases at V and 6 bases at J, with 14 bases in the middle. Germline V gene sequence: CDR1 SNHLY, CDR2 FYNNEI. DNA of the CDR3: TGTGCCAGCAGTCCTAGGTCATCCCCCGAGCAGTACTTC. Residues: CASSPRSSPEQYF.

The V and J genes are TRBV29-1 and TRBJ1-3, with D possibly being TRBD1 (6 bases). CDR3 length: 16 amino acids. Trimming cost V 6 bases and J 0 bases, with 18 bases left between them. Germline CDR1 is SQVTM and CDR2 is ANQGSEA. Here the CDR3 reads CSVESDSESSGNTIYF. The CDR3 DNA follows: TGCAGCGTGGAATCGGACAGTGAGAGCTCTGGAAACACCATATATTTT.

The V gene is TRBV30, the J gene TRBJ2-7; 8 bases align to TRBD2. The CDR3 spans 13 residues. The germline gives CDR1 GTSNPN, CDR2 SVGIG (reference sequence). V shed 5 bases and J 5 bases; nucleotides not matched to a gene: 8. CDR3 region: CAWSSGGRHEQYF. CDR3 in DNA: TGTGCCTGGTCCAGCGGGGGACGCCACGAGCAGTACTTC.